The 21 T cell receptor beta chains below come from one sample, sequenced in a study of blood T cell repertoires in COVID-19. Assay used: immunoSEQ multiplex PCR; TCRdb lists only in-frame clones, some missing. This table holds around 100,000 clones, about 80% found once. What was sequenced was peripheral blood. Receptor source: a woman in her 70s with acute or convalescent COVID-19.

This clone was detected once. The chain couples TRBV2 to TRBJ2-7; TRBD2 is a possible D gene (6 bases). Trimming shortened V by 0 bases and J by 4 bases, and 19 bases separated the two germline ends. The CDR3 is made up of 17 amino acids. Germline V CDR1 and CDR2: SNHLY, FYNNEI. As DNA, the CDR3 is TGTGCCAGCAGTGAAGCGCTTCCCGGGGGATTAAGTTACGAGCAGTACGTC. Translation gives CASSEALPGGLSYEQYV.

The chain combines TRBV24-1 with TRBJ1-1, with D tentatively TRBD1 (6 bases). This CDR3 comprises 14 residues. Trimming took 6 bases from V and 3 from J, leaving 13 bases between them. CDR1 is KGHDR, CDR2 SFDVKD, per germline. The DNA for the CDR3 is TGTGCCACCAGTCCAGGGGAGGGGGACACTGAAGCTTTCTTT. It encodes CATSPGEGDTEAFF.

J is TRBJ1-1 and V is TRBV19; D unresolved. The V end lost 4 bases, the J end lost 1 base, and 7 bases lay between the germline ends. The CDR3 sequence is 13 residues long. Germline assignment: CDR1 LNHDA and CDR2 SQIVND (reference sequence). The CDR3 nucleotides are TGTGCCAGTAGTACTACAGCGAACACTGAAGCTTTCTTT. Translated: CASSTTANTEAFF.

J is TRBJ1-5 and V is TRBV24-1; possible D gene TRBD1, 6 bases. From germline, CDR1 is KGHDR and CDR2 SFDVKD. Deletions cut 7 bases from V and 0 bases from J, with 9 bases between. The CDR3 contains 14 residues. CDR3 in amino acids: CATRRGYSNQPQHF. The CDR3 nucleotides read TGTGCCACCAGAAGGGGGTATAGCAATCAGCCCCAGCATTTT.

The chain couples TRBV7-2 to TRBJ1-2; TRBD1 is a possible D gene (5 bases). Germline V gene lookup returns CDR1 SGHTA and CDR2 FQGNSA. CDR3 length: 14 amino acids. Trimming took off 3 bases at V and 2 bases at J, with 10 bases between the two ends. CDR3 nucleotides: TGTGCCAGCAGCTTCTTAACAGGAAACTATGGCTACACCTTC. It encodes CASSFLTGNYGYTF.

The chain has TRBV10-3 and TRBJ1-4; 7 nucleotides agree with TRBD1. CDR3 size: 13 residues. CDR1 and CDR2 from the germline V gene are ENHRY and SYGVKD. Losses at the gene ends were 5 bases for V and 6 bases for J; bases not matched to a gene: 3. The CDR3 loop reads CAISLDRDEKLFF. The CDR3 coding sequence is TGTGCCATCAGTCTCGACAGGGATGAAAAACTGTTTTTT.

DNA of the CDR3: TGTGCCTGGAGTGTACCCGGTGGGGAGGGAGGTCAGCCCCAGCATTTT. Amino acids: CAWSVPGGEGGQPQHF. The chain joins TRBV30 to TRBJ1-5; D not resolved. In germline, CDR1 is GTSNPN, CDR2 SVGIG (reference sequence). Between the trimmed V and J ends, which lost 0 bases and 6 bases, there was a span of 18 bases. This CDR3 is built from 16 residues.

The rearrangement joins TRBV24-1 to TRBJ2-5, with 8 bases that match TRBD2. J was trimmed by 4 bases and V by 3 bases; bases with no gene match: 6. CDR3 size: 15 residues. From germline, CDR1 is KGHDR and CDR2 SFDVKD. CDR3 protein: CATSDLSGGRETQYF. The CDR3 bases are TGTGCCACCAGTGATCTGAGCGGGGGCCGAGAGACCCAGTACTTC.

V gene TRBV11-1 combines with J gene TRBJ2-5; TRBD1 might be the D (5 bases). The CDR3 consists of 15 residues. Germline V lookup: CDR1 SGHAT, CDR2 FQDESV (reference sequence). The V end was cut by 1 base, the J end by 4 bases, with 13 bases between. CDR3: CASSLDQGSTETQYF. Here the CDR3 DNA reads TGTGCCAGCAGCTTAGATCAGGGAAGCACAGAGACCCAGTACTTC.

J is TRBJ2-5 and V is TRBV27; perhaps TRBD1 as D (5 bases). V was pared by 8 bases and J by 5 bases, with 18 bases between. The CDR3 contains 14 residues. Germline V lookup: CDR1 MNHEY, CDR2 SMNVEV (reference sequence). The CDR3 DNA follows: TGTGCCAGCGGTCCCCAGGGAAAGGCGGAGACCCAGTACTTC. This gives the protein CASGPQGKAETQYF.

In its sample, this clone was seen a few times. The V call is TRBV4-1, the J call TRBJ1-6, with 8 bases fitting TRBD1. CDR1 is MGHRA, CDR2 YSYEKL, per germline. Unmatched junction bases numbered 4, after V lost 3 bases and J lost 6 bases. CDR3 length equals 15 residues. In DNA form, the CDR3 reads TGCGCCAGCAGCCATTCAGGGGGCCTTAATTCACCCCTCCACTTT. Translated: CASSHSGGLNSPLHF.

In this sample, this clone turned up a few times. The chain is built from TRBV2 and TRBJ2-1; no firm D call. Germline lookup yields CDR1 SNHLY and CDR2 FYNNEI. V lost 5 bases and J lost 6, with 5 bases in between. The CDR3 contains 11 residues. CDR3 coding DNA: TGTGCCAGCAGTTTTAGCAATGAGCAGTTCTTC. It encodes CASSFSNEQFF.

On this clone: This may arise from a read error, as a much more abundant clone is one base away. Different DNA sequences within this sample yield the same CDR3. This rearrangement joins TRBV3-1 (or the pseudogene TRBV3-2) to TRBJ1-1, with D possibly being TRBD1 (6 bases). Germline assignment: CDR1 LGHDT and CDR2 YNNKEL (reference sequence). The CDR3 is 13 residues long. V gave up 3 bases and J gave up 1 base, with 6 bases separating them. The CDR3 sequence is CASSQTGNTEAFF. In DNA form, the CDR3 reads TGTGCCAGCAGCCAGACAGGGAACACTGAAGCTTTCTTT.

The CDR3 DNA is TGCGCCAGCAGCGATTCCGGACTAGCGGGCTCCTACAATGAGCAGTTCTTC. Translating it yields CASSDSGLAGSYNEQFF. The chain has TRBV10-1 and TRBJ2-1, with 11 positions matching TRBD2. CDR1 is WNHNN and CDR2 is SYGVQD in the germline V gene (reference sequence). The CDR3 contains 17 residues. Germline trimming cut 6 bases from V and 0 bases from J; bases unmatched to any gene: 7.

This chain joins TRBV6-6 and TRBJ1-4, with unresolved D. The CDR3 extends over 16 amino acids. CDR1 and CDR2 from the germline V gene are MNHNY and SVGAGI (reference sequence). Deletions cut 4 bases from V and 1 base from J, with 13 bases between. CDR3 in DNA: TGTGCCAGCAGTTCAGGTTTTGGCGAAACTAATGAAAAACTGTTTTTT. It translates to CASSSGFGETNEKLFF.

By share, this clone counts as medium-sized (0.01 to 0.1%). V usage is TRBV5-1 and J usage is TRBJ1-2; D is undetermined. V lost 0 bases and J lost 5, with 11 bases in between. This CDR3 is built from 14 residues. The germline gives CDR1 SGHRS, CDR2 YFSETQ. The CDR3 loop reads CASSLAQSSYGYTF. DNA for the CDR3: TGCGCCAGCAGCTTGGCACAGAGTTCATATGGCTACACCTTC. The full variable domain, in which reference TRBV5-1 and TRBJ1-2 provide the parts outside the CDR3, is KAGVTQTPRYLIKTRGQQVTLSCSPISGHRSVSWYQQTPGQGLQFLFEYFSETQRNKGNFPGRFSGRQFSNSRSEMNVSTLELGDSALYLCASSLAQSSYGYTFGSGTRLTVV.

The genes are TRBV12-3 or TRBV12-4 and TRBJ1-6; D not resolved. The germline V and J ends were trimmed by 0 bases and 9 bases, with 6 bases remaining between them. This CDR3 region has 13 residues. The CDR3 sequence: CASSLASVSPLHF. CDR3 sequence (DNA): TGTGCCAGCAGTTTAGCGTCAGTTTCACCCCTCCACTTT.

V gene TRBV12-3 or TRBV12-4 combines with J gene TRBJ1-1; 9 bases map to TRBD1. The CDR3 loop spans 13 amino acids. With V trimmed by 6 bases and J by 11 bases, 10 bases remained unmatched. The CDR3 sequence is CASRTGQGIRAFF. DNA for the CDR3: TGTGCCAGCAGGACGGGACAGGGAATTAGGGCTTTCTTT.

The V and J genes are TRBV10-3 and TRBJ2-5; D is perhaps TRBD1 (6 bases). V dropped 2 bases and J dropped 5 bases, with 12 bases sitting between them. Germline CDR1 ENHRY, CDR2 SYGVKD. The CDR3 sequence is 14 residues long. The CDR3 loop reads CAISEVGGAETQYF. The CDR3 bases are TGTGCCATCAGTGAGGTTGGGGGCGCGGAGACCCAGTACTTC.

The chain has TRBV3-1 (or the pseudogene TRBV3-2) and TRBJ1-2; no reliable D call. Per germline, CDR1 LGHDT and CDR2 YNNKEL (reference sequence). The CDR3 is 16 amino acids. The V end was cut by 1 base, the J end by 0 bases, with 12 bases between. The CDR3 bases are TGTGCCAGCAGCCAAGGGCTAGCGTATTCTAACTATGGCTACACCTTC. Protein product: CASSQGLAYSNYGYTF.

V and J are TRBV2 and TRBJ1-2; TRBD1 might be the D (5 bases). The V gene lost 4 bases and the J gene lost 5 bases, with 20 bases spanning the gap. CDR1 and CDR2 (germline): SNHLY, FYNNEI. The CDR3 has 16 amino acids. This CDR3 is CASSGPRAQDQYGYTF. The CDR3 bases are TGTGCCAGCAGTGGTCCGAGAGCACAGGACCAATATGGCTACACCTTC.